Here is one TCR beta chain with its context. Its antigen is currently unknown. Unique molecular identifiers tagged individual cDNA molecules. Via MiXCR, TCRdb re-called the 5' RACE reads, giving one row per CDR3 protein. The sample lists under 80,000 distinct CDR3 sequences; under 14% were seen once. These data originate in a study of early T cells in non-severe SARS-CoV-2 infection. Overall study: Bulk RNA isolated from unsorted whole blood underwent sequencing; chains were not paired.

Germline values: CDR1 MNHNY, CDR2 SVGAGI (reference sequence). With V trimmed by 5 bases and J by 3 bases, 7 bases remained unmatched. The length of the CDR3 is 17 residues. General study findings and limits: The matching step, a VDJdb search, favored anti-spike CD8 responses and missed private and CD4 specificities.

The rearrangement links TRBV6-6 to TRBJ2-2; 12 nucleotides align to TRBD2. The source of this sequence is an adult who was a healthcare worker with PCR-confirmed SARS-CoV-2 infection or an uninfected control (not recorded which). Sample: whole blood. The CDR3 DNA is TGTGCCAGCAGTAAGGGACTAGCGGGCTCGGACACCGGGGAGCTGTTTTTT. It encodes CASSKGLAGSDTGELFF.